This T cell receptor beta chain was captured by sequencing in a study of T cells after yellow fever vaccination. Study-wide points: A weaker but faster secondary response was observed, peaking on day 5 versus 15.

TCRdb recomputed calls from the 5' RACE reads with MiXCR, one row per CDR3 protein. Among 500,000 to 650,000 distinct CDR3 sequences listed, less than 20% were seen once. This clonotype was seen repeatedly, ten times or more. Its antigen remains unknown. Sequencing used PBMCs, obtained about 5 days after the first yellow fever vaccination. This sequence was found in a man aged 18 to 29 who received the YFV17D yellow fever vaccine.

This CDR3 is CASSGDTQYF. CDR3 in DNA: TGTGCCAGCAGTGGAGATACGCAGTATTTT. This chain connects TRBV9 to TRBJ2-3; no firm D call. Per the germline V gene, CDR1 is SGDLS and CDR2 is YYNGEE. The CDR3 spans 10 residues. The V gene lost 5 bases and the J gene lost 5 bases, with 3 bases spanning the gap.